The 2 T cell receptor beta chains below were found in one sample sequenced in a study of lymphopenia after photon versus proton radiotherapy. TCRdb's table, derived via immunoSEQ multiplex PCR, lists solely in-frame clones and lacks some. The data hold 70,000 or so clones, with approximately 91% observed a single time. The material was peripheral blood, obtained from a patient treated with photon-based radiotherapy. The receptors come from a woman aged 70-85 years with pancreatic cancer.

A few counts support this clone. The CDR3 coding sequence is TGTGCCTGGAGAGTCTCTGGAAACACCATATATTTT. Translation: CAWRVSGNTIYF. The chain combines TRBV30 with TRBJ1-3; D uncertain. The length of the CDR3 is 12 residues. With 3 bases removed from V and 0 bases from J, the gap between germline ends came to 3 bases. Germline CDR1 and CDR2: GTSNPN and SVGIG (reference sequence). Full variable domain (remainder filled in from reference TRBV30 and TRBJ1-3): SQTIHQWPATLVQPVGSPLSLECTVEGTSNPNLYWYRQAAGRGLQLLFYSVGIGQISSEVPQNLSASRPQDRQFILSSKKLLLSDSGFYLCAWRVSGNTIYFGEGSWLTVV.

The J gene is TRBJ2-7, the V gene TRBV7-2; 11 bases align to TRBD2. The germline gives CDR1 SGHTA, CDR2 FQGNSA. J lost 0 bases, V lost 4 bases, and 2 bases had no gene match. CDR3 length equals 15 residues. CDR3 loop: CASSSTSGSSYEQYF. The CDR3 DNA is TGTGCCAGCAGCTCAACTAGCGGGAGCTCCTACGAGCAGTACTTC.